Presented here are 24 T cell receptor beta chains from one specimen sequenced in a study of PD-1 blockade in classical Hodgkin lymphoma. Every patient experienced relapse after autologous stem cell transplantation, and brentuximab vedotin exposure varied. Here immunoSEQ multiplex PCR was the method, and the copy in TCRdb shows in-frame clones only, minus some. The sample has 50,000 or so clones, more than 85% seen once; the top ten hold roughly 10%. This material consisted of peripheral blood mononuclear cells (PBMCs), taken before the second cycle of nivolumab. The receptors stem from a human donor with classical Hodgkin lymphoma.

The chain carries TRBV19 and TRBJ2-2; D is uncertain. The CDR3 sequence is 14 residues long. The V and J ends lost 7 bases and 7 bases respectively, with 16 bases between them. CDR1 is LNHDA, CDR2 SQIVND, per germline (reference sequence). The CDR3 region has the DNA TGTGCCAGTATGGGTGGGGTCCGATACGGGGAGCTGTTTTTT. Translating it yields CASMGGVRYGELFF.

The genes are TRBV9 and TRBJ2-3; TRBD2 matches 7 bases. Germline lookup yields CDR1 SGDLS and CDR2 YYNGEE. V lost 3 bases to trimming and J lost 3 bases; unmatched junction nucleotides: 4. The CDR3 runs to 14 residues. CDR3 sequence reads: CASSGSGLTDTQYF. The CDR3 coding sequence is TGTGCCAGCAGCGGTAGCGGGCTGACAGATACGCAGTATTTT.

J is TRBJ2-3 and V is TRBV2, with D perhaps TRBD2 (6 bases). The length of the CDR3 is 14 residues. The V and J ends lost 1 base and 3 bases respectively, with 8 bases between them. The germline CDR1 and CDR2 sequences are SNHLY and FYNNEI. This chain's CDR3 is CASSEVGGTDTQYF. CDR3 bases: TGTGCCAGCAGTGAAGTTGGGGGGACAGATACGCAGTATTTT.

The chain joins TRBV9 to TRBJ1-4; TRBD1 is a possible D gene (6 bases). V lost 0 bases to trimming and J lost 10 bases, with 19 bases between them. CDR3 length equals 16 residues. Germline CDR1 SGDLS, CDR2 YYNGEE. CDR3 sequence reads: CASSVEPQGSVGKLFF. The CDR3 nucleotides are TGTGCCAGCAGCGTAGAACCCCAGGGGTCGGTAGGAAAACTGTTTTTT.

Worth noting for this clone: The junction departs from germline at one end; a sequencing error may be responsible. Here the CDR3 DNA reads TGTGCCAGCAGTACTACACCAGGGATGGGATGGAACTTC. It encodes CASSTTPGMGWNF. The gene calls are TRBV28 and TRBJ2-7; D may be TRBD1 (5 bases). The CDR3 length is 13 residues. Per the germline V gene, CDR1 is MDHEN and CDR2 is SYDVKM.

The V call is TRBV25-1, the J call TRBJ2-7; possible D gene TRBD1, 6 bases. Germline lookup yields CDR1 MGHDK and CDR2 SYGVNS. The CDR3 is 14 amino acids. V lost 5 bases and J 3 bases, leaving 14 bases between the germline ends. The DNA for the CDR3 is TGTGCCAGCAGTCCGACAGGTCTGGGCTACGAGCAGTACTTC. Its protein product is CASSPTGLGYEQYF.

The CDR3 DNA reads as TGTGCCAGCAGCCCCTCGACATTCCCCTCCTACGAGCAGTACTTC. It translates to CASSPSTFPSYEQYF. V gene TRBV7-2 combines with J gene TRBJ2-7; D not resolved. Trimming cost V 5 bases and J 0 bases, with 14 bases left between them. Germline loops: CDR1 SGHTA, CDR2 FQGNSA. The CDR3 is 15 residues long.

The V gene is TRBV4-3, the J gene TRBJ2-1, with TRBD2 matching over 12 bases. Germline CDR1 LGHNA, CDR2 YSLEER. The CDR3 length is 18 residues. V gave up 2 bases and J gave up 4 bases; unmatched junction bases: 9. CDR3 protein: CASSQSEPGLAGYNEQFF. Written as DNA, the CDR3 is TGCGCCAGCAGCCAATCGGAACCGGGACTAGCGGGTTACAATGAGCAGTTCTTC.

The CDR3 loop reads CSVEQFGTDTQYF. The CDR3 coding sequence is TGCAGCGTTGAACAGTTCGGCACAGATACGCAGTATTTT. The V gene is TRBV29-1, the J gene TRBJ2-3; D ambiguous. CDR3 length: 13 residues. The germline CDR1 and CDR2 sequences are SQVTM and ANQGSEA. V dropped 2 bases and J dropped 1 base, with 7 bases sitting between them.

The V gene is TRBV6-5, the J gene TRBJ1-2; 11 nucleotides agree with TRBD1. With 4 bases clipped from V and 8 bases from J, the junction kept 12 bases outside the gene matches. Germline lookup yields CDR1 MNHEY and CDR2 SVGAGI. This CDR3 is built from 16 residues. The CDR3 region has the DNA TGTGCCAGCAGTTCTTTCCGGGACAGGGGGATGCGGGGCTACACCTTC. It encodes CASSSFRDRGMRGYTF.

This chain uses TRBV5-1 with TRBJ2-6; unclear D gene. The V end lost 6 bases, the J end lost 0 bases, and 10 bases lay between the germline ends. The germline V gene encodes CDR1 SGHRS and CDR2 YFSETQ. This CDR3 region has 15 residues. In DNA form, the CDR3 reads TGCGCCAGCACCGCCACGACCTCTGGGGCCAACGTCCTGACTTTC. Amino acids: CASTATTSGANVLTF.

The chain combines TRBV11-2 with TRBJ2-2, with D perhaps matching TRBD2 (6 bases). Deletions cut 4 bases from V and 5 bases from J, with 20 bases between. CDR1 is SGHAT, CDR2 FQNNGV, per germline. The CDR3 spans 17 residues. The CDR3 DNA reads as TGTGCCAGCAGCTCCTGGGGTTTAGCGGTTATAACCGGGGAGCTGTTTTTT. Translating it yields CASSSWGLAVITGELFF.

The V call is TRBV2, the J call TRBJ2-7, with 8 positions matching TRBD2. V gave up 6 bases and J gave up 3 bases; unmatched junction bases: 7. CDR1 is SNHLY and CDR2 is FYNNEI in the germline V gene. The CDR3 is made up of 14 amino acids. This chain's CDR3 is CASRATSADYEQYF. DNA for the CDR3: TGTGCCAGCAGGGCGACTAGCGCAGACTACGAGCAGTACTTC.

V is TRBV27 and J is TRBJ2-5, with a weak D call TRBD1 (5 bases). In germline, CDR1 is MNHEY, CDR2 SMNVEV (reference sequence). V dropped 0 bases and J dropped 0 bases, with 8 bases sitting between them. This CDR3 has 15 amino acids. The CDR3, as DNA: TGTGCCAGCAGTTTATCGTGGGGCAACCAAGAGACCCAGTACTTC. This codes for CASSLSWGNQETQYF.

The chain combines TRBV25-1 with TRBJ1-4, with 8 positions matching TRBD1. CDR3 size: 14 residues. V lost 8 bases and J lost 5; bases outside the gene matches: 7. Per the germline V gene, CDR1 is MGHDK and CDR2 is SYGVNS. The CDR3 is CASGGQAKNEKLFF. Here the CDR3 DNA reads TGTGCCAGCGGGGGACAGGCCAAGAATGAAAAACTGTTTTTT.

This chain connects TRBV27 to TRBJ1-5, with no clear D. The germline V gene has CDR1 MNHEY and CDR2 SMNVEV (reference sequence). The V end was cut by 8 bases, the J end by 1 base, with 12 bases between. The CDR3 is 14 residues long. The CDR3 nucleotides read TGTGCCAGCCGGGATGTGGACAGCAATCAGCCCCAGCATTTT. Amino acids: CASRDVDSNQPQHF.

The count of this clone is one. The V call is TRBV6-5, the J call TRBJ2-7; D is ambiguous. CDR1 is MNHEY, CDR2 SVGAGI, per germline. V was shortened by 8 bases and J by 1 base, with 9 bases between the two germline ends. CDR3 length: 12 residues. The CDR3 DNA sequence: TGTGCCAGCCTCGGGCCATCCTACGAGCAGTACTTC. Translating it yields CASLGPSYEQYF.

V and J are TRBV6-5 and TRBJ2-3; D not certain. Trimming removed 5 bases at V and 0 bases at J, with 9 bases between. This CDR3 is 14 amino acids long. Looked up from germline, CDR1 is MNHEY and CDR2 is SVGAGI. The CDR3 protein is CASSVIHSTDTQYF. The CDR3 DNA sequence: TGTGCCAGCAGTGTTATCCATAGCACAGATACGCAGTATTTT.

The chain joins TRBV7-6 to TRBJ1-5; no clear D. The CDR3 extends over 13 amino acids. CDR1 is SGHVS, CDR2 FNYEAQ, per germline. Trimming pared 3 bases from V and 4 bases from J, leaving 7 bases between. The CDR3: CASSLDGNQPQHF. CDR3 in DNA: TGTGCCAGCAGCTTGGACGGAAATCAGCCCCAGCATTTT.

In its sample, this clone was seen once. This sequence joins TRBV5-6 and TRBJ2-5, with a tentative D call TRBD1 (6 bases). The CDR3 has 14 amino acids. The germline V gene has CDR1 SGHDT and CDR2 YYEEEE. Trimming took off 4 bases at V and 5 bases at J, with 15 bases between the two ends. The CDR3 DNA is TGTGCCAGCAGCCAGGTGGGACATGAGGAGACCCAGTACTTC. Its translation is CASSQVGHEETQYF.

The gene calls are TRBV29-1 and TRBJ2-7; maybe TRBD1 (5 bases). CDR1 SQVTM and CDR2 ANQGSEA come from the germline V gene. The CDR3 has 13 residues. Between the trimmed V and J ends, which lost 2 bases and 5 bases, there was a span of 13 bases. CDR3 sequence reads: CSVEKGRVNEQYF. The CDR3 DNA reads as TGCAGCGTTGAAAAGGGCAGGGTCAACGAGCAGTACTTC.

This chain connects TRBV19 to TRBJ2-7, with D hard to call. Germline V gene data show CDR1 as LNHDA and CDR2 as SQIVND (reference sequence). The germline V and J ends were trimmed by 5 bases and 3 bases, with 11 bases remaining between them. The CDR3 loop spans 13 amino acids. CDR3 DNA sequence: TGTGCCAGTAGTTACGGGCATAGCTACGAGCAGTACTTC. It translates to CASSYGHSYEQYF.

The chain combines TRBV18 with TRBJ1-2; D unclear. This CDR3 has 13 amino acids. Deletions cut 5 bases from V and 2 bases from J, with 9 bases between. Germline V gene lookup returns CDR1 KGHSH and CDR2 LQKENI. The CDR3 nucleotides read TGTGCCAGCTCAGAAGACGAAAACTATGGCTACACCTTC. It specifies CASSEDENYGYTF.

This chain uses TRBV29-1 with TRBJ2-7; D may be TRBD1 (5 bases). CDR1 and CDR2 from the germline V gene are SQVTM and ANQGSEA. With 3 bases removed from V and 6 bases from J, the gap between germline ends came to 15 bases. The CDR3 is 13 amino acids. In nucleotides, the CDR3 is TGCAGCGTTGAGGTTGTTCGGCAGGGCGAGCAGTACTTC. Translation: CSVEVVRQGEQYF.